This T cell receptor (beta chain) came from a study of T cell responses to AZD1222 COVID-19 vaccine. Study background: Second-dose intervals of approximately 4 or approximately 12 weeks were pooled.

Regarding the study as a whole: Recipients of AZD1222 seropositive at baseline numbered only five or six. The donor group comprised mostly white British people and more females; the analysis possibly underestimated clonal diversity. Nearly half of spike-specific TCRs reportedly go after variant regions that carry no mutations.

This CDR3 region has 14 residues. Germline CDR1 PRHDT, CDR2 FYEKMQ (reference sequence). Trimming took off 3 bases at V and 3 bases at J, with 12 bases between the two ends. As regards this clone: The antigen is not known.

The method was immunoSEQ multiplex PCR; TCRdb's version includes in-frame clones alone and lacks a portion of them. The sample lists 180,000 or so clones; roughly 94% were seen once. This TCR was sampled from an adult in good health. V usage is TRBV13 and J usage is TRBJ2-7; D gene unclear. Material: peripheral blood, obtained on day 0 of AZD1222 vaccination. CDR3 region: CASSLARSHYEQYF. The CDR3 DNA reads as TGTGCCAGCAGCTTGGCCAGATCCCACTACGAGCAGTACTTC.